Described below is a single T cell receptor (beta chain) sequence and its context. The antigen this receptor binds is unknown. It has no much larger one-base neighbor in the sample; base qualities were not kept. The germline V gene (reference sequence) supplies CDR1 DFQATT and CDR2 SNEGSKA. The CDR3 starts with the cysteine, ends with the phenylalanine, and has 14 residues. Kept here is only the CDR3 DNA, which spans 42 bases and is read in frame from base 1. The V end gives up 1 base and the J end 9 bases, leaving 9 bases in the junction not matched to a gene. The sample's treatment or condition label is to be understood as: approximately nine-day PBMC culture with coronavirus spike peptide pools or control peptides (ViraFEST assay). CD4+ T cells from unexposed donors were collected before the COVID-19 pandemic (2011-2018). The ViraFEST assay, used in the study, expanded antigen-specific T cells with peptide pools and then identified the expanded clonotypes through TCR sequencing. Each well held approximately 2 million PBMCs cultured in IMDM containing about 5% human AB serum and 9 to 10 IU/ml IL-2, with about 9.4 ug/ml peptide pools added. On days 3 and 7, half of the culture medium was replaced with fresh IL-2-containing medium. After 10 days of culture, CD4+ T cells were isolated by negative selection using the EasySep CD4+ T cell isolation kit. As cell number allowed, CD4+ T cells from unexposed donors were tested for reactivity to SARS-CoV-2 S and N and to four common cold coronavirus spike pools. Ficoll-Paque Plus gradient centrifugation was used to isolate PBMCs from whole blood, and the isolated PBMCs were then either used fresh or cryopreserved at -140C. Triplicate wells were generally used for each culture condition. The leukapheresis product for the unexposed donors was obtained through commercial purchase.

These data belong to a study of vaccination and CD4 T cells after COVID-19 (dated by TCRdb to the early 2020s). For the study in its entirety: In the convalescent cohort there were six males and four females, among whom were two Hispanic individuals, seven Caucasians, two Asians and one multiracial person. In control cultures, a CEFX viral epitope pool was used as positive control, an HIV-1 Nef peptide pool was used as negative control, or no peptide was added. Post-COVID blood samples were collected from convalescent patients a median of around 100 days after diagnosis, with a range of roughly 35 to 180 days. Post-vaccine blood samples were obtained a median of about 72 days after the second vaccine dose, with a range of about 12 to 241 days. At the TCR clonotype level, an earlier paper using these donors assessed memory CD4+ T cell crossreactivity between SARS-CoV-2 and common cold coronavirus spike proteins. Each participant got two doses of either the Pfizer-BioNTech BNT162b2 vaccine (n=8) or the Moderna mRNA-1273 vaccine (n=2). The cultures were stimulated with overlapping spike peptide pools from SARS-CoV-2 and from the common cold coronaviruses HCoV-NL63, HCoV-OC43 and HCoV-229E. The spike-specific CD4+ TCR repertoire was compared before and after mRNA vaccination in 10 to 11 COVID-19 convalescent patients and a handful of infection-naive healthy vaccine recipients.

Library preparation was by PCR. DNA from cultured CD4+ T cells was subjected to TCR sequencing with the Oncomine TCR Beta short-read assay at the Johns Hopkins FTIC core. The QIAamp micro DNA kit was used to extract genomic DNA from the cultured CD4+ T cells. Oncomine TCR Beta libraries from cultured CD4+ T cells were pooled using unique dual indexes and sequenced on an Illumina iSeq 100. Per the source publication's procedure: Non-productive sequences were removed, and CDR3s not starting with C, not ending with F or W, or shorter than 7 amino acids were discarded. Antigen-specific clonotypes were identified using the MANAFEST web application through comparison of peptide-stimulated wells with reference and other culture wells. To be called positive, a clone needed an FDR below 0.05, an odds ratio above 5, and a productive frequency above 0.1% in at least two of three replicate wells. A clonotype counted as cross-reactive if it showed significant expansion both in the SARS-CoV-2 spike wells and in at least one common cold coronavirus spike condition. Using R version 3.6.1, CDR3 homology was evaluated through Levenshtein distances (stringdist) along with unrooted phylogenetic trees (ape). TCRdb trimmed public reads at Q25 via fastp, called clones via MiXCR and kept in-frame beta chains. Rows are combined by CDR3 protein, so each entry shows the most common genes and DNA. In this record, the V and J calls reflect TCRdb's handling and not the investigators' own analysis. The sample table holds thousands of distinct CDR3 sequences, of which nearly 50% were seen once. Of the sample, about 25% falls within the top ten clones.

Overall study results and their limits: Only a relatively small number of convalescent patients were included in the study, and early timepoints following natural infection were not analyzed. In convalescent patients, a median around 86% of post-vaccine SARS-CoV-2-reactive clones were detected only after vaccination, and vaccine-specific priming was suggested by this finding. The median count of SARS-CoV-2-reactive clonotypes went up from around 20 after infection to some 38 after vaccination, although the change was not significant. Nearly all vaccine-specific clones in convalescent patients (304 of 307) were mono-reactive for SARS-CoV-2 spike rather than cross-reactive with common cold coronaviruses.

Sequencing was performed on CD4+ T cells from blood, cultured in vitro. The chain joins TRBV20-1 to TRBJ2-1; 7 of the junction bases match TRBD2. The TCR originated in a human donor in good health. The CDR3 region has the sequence CSARVAGVISEQFF. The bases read TGCAGTGCTAGAGTGGCGGGAGTGATAAGTGAGCAGTTCTTC.